This record looks at one TCR beta chain sequence and its context. Its antigen is currently unknown. This CDR3 region has 14 residues. V dropped 4 bases and J dropped 2; count of bases not matched to a gene: 6. Germline CDR1 and CDR2: GTSNPN and SVGIG (reference sequence). In the PCR, 60 Vbeta and 13 Jbeta primers were used. As handled by the study authors: Some 9.9 million shared chains were among approximately 80 million unique TCR beta chains counted in a later analysis. Sequencing was performed with immunoSEQ multiplex PCR; in TCRdb, only in-frame clones are kept and a portion is missing. Clone size and V and J calls were adopted from that table, with D and trimming inferred from the DNA. This sample carries 140,000 to 150,000 clones, 60% to 85% of them seen once, and the ten largest clones take about 6.7%. When sampled, the donors appeared nominally healthy, though they likely had unrecorded immune exposures.

This sample is drawn from a study of cytomegalovirus exposure and HLA in healthy donors. General study findings and limits: The likely origin of a cluster of highly shared sequence variants was a sequencing artifact.

The J gene is TRBJ2-3, the V gene TRBV30; 7 nucleotides line up with TRBD2. Specimen: PBMCs. This clonotype was sampled from a woman aged 40 to 50 in good health and CMV-seropositive. The CDR3 region is CAWNPGLITDTQYF. The CDR3 region has the DNA TGTGCCTGGAACCCGGGACTAATCACAGATACGCAGTATTTT.